These 19 T cell receptor beta chains came from one sample sequenced in a study of OX40 agonist ivuxolimab in advanced cancers. Generated by immunoSEQ multiplex PCR, the TCRdb table keeps only in-frame clones and is missing some. This table has approximately 82,000 clones, 70% to 90% appearing once. Sequenced material: CD4+ or CD8+ T cells sorted from blood, taken in a trial of the OX40 agonist ivuxolimab. The receptors were sampled from an adult with an advanced solid tumor such as melanoma, head and neck, liver or kidney cancer.

This clone was seen a single time. The chain combines TRBV7-2 with TRBJ1-1, with a possible D match to TRBD1 (6 bases). In germline, CDR1 is SGHTA, CDR2 FQGNSA. Trimming cost V 3 bases and J 4 bases, with 9 bases left between them. The CDR3 sequence is 13 residues long. CDR3 nucleotides: TGTGCCAGCAGCTTCAGGGGCCCCACTGAAGCTTTCTTT. This encodes CASSFRGPTEAFF.

V usage is TRBV7-2 and J usage is TRBJ1-1; TRBD1 matches 8 bases. J was trimmed by 12 bases and V by 1 base; bases with no gene match: 13. Germline lookup yields CDR1 SGHTA and CDR2 FQGNSA. The CDR3 is made up of 15 amino acids. In DNA, the CDR3 is TGTGCCAGCAGCTTAGAAAGTAGGGCAGGGGGCCAGACTTTCTTT. Amino acids: CASSLESRAGGQTFF.

This clone showed up just a few times. The chain joins TRBV10-3 to TRBJ1-5, with D perhaps matching TRBD1 (5 bases). Trimming stripped 0 bases from V and 5 bases from J, with 20 bases between. CDR1 is ENHRY, CDR2 SYGVKD, per germline. The CDR3 runs to 18 residues. The chain's CDR3 is CAISESGRAHPRDQPQHF. CDR3 DNA: TGTGCCATCAGTGAGTCGGGCAGGGCCCACCCCAGGGATCAGCCCCAGCATTTT.

This chain links TRBV7-2 with TRBJ2-1, with D possibly being TRBD2 (5 bases). Trimming removed 4 bases from V and 8 bases from J, with 12 bases in between. Germline CDR1 and CDR2: SGHTA and FQGNSA. The CDR3 contains 13 residues. The CDR3 nucleotides are TGTGCCAGCAGCTCCCAATACGGGGATGAGCAGTTCTTC. This codes for CASSSQYGDEQFF.

This clone has just a few counts. V and J are TRBV6-1 and TRBJ2-7; D might be TRBD1 (6 bases). V was cut by 4 bases and J by 3 bases, with 7 bases left in between. Germline V gene sequence: CDR1 MNHNS, CDR2 SASEGT. The CDR3 sequence is 12 residues long. The CDR3 protein is CASSGGHYEQYF. CDR3 in DNA: TGTGCCAGCAGTGGGGGACACTACGAGCAGTACTTC.

The genes are TRBV5-6 and TRBJ1-4; 7 bases match TRBD1. V shed 5 bases and J 6 bases; nucleotides not matched to a gene: 7. The germline V gene has CDR1 SGHDT and CDR2 YYEEEE. This CDR3 spans 14 amino acids. CDR3 protein: CASSSSGTDEKLFF. In DNA, the CDR3 is TGTGCCAGCAGTTCTTCCGGGACAGATGAAAAACTGTTTTTT.

This sequence joins TRBV6-5 and TRBJ1-5; 9 bases line up with TRBD1. V lost 4 bases and J lost 3; bases outside the gene matches: 7. The CDR3 totals 16 residues. CDR1 MNHEY and CDR2 SVGAGI come from the germline V gene. CDR3 in amino acids: CASSSPGQGPNQPQHF. The CDR3 region has the DNA TGTGCCAGCAGTTCCCCGGGACAGGGACCCAATCAGCCCCAGCATTTT.

The chain links TRBV2 to TRBJ1-3; possible D gene TRBD1, 6 bases. There are 14 residues in the CDR3. CDR1 SNHLY and CDR2 FYNNEI come from the germline V gene. The germline V and J ends were trimmed by 3 bases and 3 bases, with 9 bases remaining between them. The CDR3, as DNA: TGTGCCAGCAGTGATACAGGGAATGGAAACACCATATATTTT. Encoded protein: CASSDTGNGNTIYF.

The V and J genes are TRBV6-1 and TRBJ2-1, with TRBD2 as a possible D gene (5 bases). This CDR3 has 14 amino acids. With 2 bases removed from V and 8 bases from J, the gap between germline ends came to 13 bases. Germline CDR1 is MNHNS and CDR2 is SASEGT. The DNA for the CDR3 is TGTGCCAGCAGTGAAACGGAGGTTAGCGATGAGCAGTTCTTC. This gives the protein CASSETEVSDEQFF.

The chain joins TRBV6-6 to TRBJ1-1; the match to TRBD1 covers 9 bases. This CDR3 contains 14 residues. Germline CDR1 is MNHNY and CDR2 is SVGAGI (reference sequence). V trimming: 5 bases; J trimming: 3 bases; junction bases outside the gene matches: 4. The DNA of the CDR3 is TGTGCCAGCAGTCTGACAGGGGGAGACACTGAAGCTTTCTTT. This sequence encodes CASSLTGGDTEAFF.

In DNA form, the CDR3 reads TGTGCCAGCAGCTTAGGCGCAGGGAACAATCAGCCCCAGCATTTT. Translated: CASSLGAGNNQPQHF. V and J are TRBV7-2 and TRBJ1-5, with a possible D match to TRBD1 (5 bases). The CDR3 loop spans 15 amino acids. Germline CDR1 and CDR2: SGHTA and FQGNSA. V gave up 1 base and J gave up 3 bases, with 10 bases separating them.

This clone was observed a single time. The chain carries TRBV5-1 and TRBJ2-7; D may be TRBD2 (6 bases). CDR3 length: 14 amino acids. Trimming removed 4 bases at V and 1 base at J, with 12 bases between. The germline V gene encodes CDR1 SGHRS and CDR2 YFSETQ. DNA of the CDR3: TGCGCCAGCAGCCAGGGACTGACATCCTACGAGCAGTACTTC. The encoded protein is CASSQGLTSYEQYF.

The chain couples TRBV7-2 to TRBJ2-3; TRBD1 might be the D (6 bases). V was pared by 1 base and J by 2 bases, with 13 bases between. The CDR3 spans 16 residues. CDR1 is SGHTA, CDR2 FQGNSA, per germline. The DNA for the CDR3 is TGTGCCAGCAGCTTAGGGGGCAGGGGATACACAGATACGCAGTATTTT. This gives the protein CASSLGGRGYTDTQYF.

The rearrangement uses TRBV11-1 and TRBJ1-2; perhaps TRBD1 as D (6 bases). V was trimmed by 5 bases and J by 2 bases, leaving 12 bases between them. This CDR3 is 14 amino acids long. From germline, CDR1 is SGHAT and CDR2 FQDESV (reference sequence). The DNA for the CDR3 is TGTGCCAGCAGCGGGGCCGGACAGAACTATGGCTACACCTTC. Translating it yields CASSGAGQNYGYTF. Drawing the rest from reference TRBV11-1 and TRBJ1-2, the complete variable domain is EAEVAQSPRYKITEKSQAVAFWCDPISGHATLYWYRQILGQGPELLVQFQDESVVDDSQLPKDRFSAERLKGVDSTLKIQPAELGDSAMYLCASSGAGQNYGYTFGSGTRLTVV.

In DNA, the CDR3 is TGTGCCAGCAGCCGGCCGCAGGGAACGAACATTCAGTACTTC. The encoded protein is CASSRPQGTNIQYF. The rearrangement uses TRBV11-2 and TRBJ2-4; D may be TRBD1 (5 bases). V lost 5 bases to trimming and J lost 7 bases, with 15 bases between them. CDR1 and CDR2 from the germline V gene are SGHAT and FQNNGV. The CDR3 is made up of 14 amino acids.

J is TRBJ2-7 and V is TRBV18; D tentatively fits TRBD1 or TRBD2 (5 bases each). V was pared by 4 bases and J by 3 bases, with 13 bases between. CDR1 KGHSH and CDR2 LQKENI come from the germline V gene. This CDR3 comprises 14 residues. CDR3 region: CASSLGTASYEQYF. As DNA, the CDR3 is TGTGCCAGCTCACTAGGGACCGCGAGCTACGAGCAGTACTTC.

This rearrangement joins TRBV7-6 to TRBJ2-1; D not resolved. From germline, CDR1 is SGHVS and CDR2 FNYEAQ. This CDR3 has 12 amino acids. V gave up 5 bases and J gave up 8 bases, with 10 bases separating them. The CDR3, as DNA: TGTGCCAGCAGCCTCACCGGCTATGAGCAGTTCTTC. Its translation is CASSLTGYEQFF.

This chain connects TRBV6-5 to TRBJ1-5, with no clear D. This CDR3 region has 13 residues. CDR1 is MNHEY, CDR2 SVGAGI, per germline. V shed 0 bases and J shed 7 bases, with 7 bases lying between them. The CDR3 region has the DNA TGTGCCAGCAGTTACTCGATTCGGCAGCCCCAGCATTTT. Translating it yields CASSYSIRQPQHF.

The gene calls are TRBV19 and TRBJ1-4, with 7 bases lining up with TRBD1. J lost 0 bases, V lost 6 bases, and 7 bases had no gene match. Germline values: CDR1 LNHDA, CDR2 SQIVND (reference sequence). The CDR3 has 16 amino acids. This CDR3 is CASSPIGQATNEKLFF. The CDR3 coding sequence is TGTGCCAGTAGCCCGATCGGACAGGCAACTAATGAAAAACTGTTTTTT.